Each of the 19 T cell receptor beta chains below was sequenced from the same sample in a study of blood T cell repertoires in COVID-19. Sequencing was performed with immunoSEQ multiplex PCR; in TCRdb, only in-frame clones are kept and a portion is missing. Of about 210,000 clones in the sample, approximately 83% are singletons; the top ten hold roughly 2.5%. Sequenced: peripheral blood. These receptors all stem from a woman aged 40 to 50 with active or convalescent COVID-19.

The DNA for the CDR3 is TGTGCCAGCAGCTTAGAGCGGGATCAGCCCCAGCATTTT. Translation gives CASSLERDQPQHF. V gene TRBV7-6 combines with J gene TRBJ1-5; D unresolved. CDR1 is SGHVS and CDR2 is FNYEAQ in the germline V gene. The V end lost 1 base, the J end lost 5 bases, and 6 bases lay between the germline ends. The CDR3 consists of 13 residues.

This chain links TRBV9 with TRBJ2-3; D might be TRBD1 (6 bases). Between the trimmed V and J ends, which lost 4 bases and 6 bases, there was a span of 9 bases. Germline V gene lookup returns CDR1 SGDLS and CDR2 YYNGEE. CDR3 length: 12 residues. CDR3 amino acids: CASSPRGDTQYF. As DNA, the CDR3 is TGTGCCAGCAGCCCTAGGGGGGATACGCAGTATTTT.

The genes are TRBV19 and TRBJ1-1; D might be TRBD1 (5 bases). Germline V lookup: CDR1 LNHDA, CDR2 SQIVND (reference sequence). The CDR3 runs to 15 residues. V was trimmed by 5 bases and J by 4 bases, leaving 17 bases between them. In DNA, the CDR3 is TGTGCCAGTAGTGCAGGCAGGGCAGTGATCACTGAAGCTTTCTTT. Translation: CASSAGRAVITEAFF.

V gene TRBV12-3 or TRBV12-4 combines with J gene TRBJ2-5; D is undetermined. V was cut by 7 bases and J by 4 bases, with 10 bases left in between. This CDR3 contains 12 residues. CDR3 in DNA: TGTGCCAGCAAGGCAGGCAGAGAGACCCAGTACTTC. This sequence encodes CASKAGRETQYF.

The genes are TRBV11-3 and TRBJ2-7; 14 bases align to TRBD2. Germline V gene lookup returns CDR1 SGHNT and CDR2 YENEEA. V gave up 3 bases and J gave up 4 bases; unmatched junction bases: 2. The CDR3 consists of 15 residues. CDR3 DNA: TGTGCCAGCAGCTTGGGACTAGCGGGAGTGTACGAGCAGTACTTC. Amino acids: CASSLGLAGVYEQYF.

The chain carries TRBV6-5 and TRBJ1-1, with D tentatively TRBD1 (6 bases). CDR3 length equals 16 residues. V was clipped by 0 bases and J by 4 bases, with 15 bases between them. Germline CDR1 reads MNHEY; CDR2 reads SVGAGI. The chain's CDR3 is CASSYSKGGGLTEAFF. CDR3 nucleotide sequence: TGTGCCAGCAGTTACTCGAAAGGGGGGGGGCTCACTGAAGCTTTCTTT.

The CDR3 DNA is TGTGCCAGCAGCTTATTGCGGGGGTTAGCCAAAAACATTCAGTACTTC. It specifies CASSLLRGLAKNIQYF. The genes are TRBV7-2 and TRBJ2-4; TRBD2 matches at 7 bases. Germline assignment: CDR1 SGHTA and CDR2 FQGNSA. V trimming: 2 bases; J trimming: 0 bases; junction bases outside the gene matches: 4. The length of the CDR3 is 16 residues.

CDR3 DNA: TGTGCCAGCAGCCCAACCTCCGGAAGGACTAGCGCCGGGGAGCTGTTTTTT. It specifies CASSPTSGRTSAGELFF. The chain uses TRBV7-9 and TRBJ2-2; 9 positions match TRBD2. The germline gives CDR1 SEHNR, CDR2 FQNEAQ (reference sequence). The CDR3 consists of 17 residues. V shed 5 bases, J shed 6 bases, and the junction held 13 bases outside the gene matches.

The chain couples TRBV7-9 to TRBJ2-5; D remains unclear. CDR1 and CDR2 (germline): SEHNR, FQNEAQ (reference sequence). The CDR3 length is 14 residues. V dropped 2 bases and J dropped 3 bases, with 10 bases sitting between them. The CDR3 DNA follows: TGTGCCAGCAGCTTAAGTATGGGCAAAGAGACCCAGTACTTC. Its translation: CASSLSMGKETQYF.

V and J are TRBV30 and TRBJ2-3, with 10 nucleotides matching TRBD2. Germline CDR1 and CDR2: GTSNPN and SVGIG (reference sequence). This CDR3 contains 18 residues. Losses at the gene ends were 3 bases for V and 0 bases for J; bases not matched to a gene: 12. CDR3 nucleotides: TGTGCCTGGAGGCTAAAGCGGGGGGGACTGACTAGCACAGATACGCAGTATTTT. It encodes CAWRLKRGGLTSTDTQYF.

The rearrangement joins TRBV10-1 to TRBJ1-1; unclear D gene. V lost 5 bases to trimming and J lost 0 bases, with 10 bases between them. The CDR3 length is 14 residues. Germline V gene lookup returns CDR1 WNHNN and CDR2 SYGVQD (reference sequence). The CDR3 DNA is TGCGCCAGCAGTCCTGACACCATGAACACTGAAGCTTTCTTT. It is translated as CASSPDTMNTEAFF.

The V gene is TRBV19, the J gene TRBJ2-7, with 8 bases fitting TRBD1. This CDR3 contains 15 residues. The ends lost 8 bases at V and 0 bases at J; junction bases unmatched: 9. The germline V gene encodes CDR1 LNHDA and CDR2 SQIVND (reference sequence). The CDR3 region has the DNA TGTGCCAGTGGAGGCAGGGGGCTTAGCTCCTACGAGCAGTACTTC. Amino acids: CASGGRGLSSYEQYF.

The chain is built from TRBV16 and TRBJ2-1; the match to TRBD2 covers 8 bases. The V segment lost 4 bases and the J segment 10 bases; nucleotides outside the gene matches: 6. Germline assignment: CDR1 KGHSY and CDR2 FQNENV. The CDR3 has 13 residues. The CDR3 bases are TGTGCCAGCAGCCGTAGCGGGAACTGGGAGCAGTTCTTC. Translation: CASSRSGNWEQFF.

The J gene is TRBJ2-2, the V gene TRBV7-3; 12 bases agree with TRBD2. CDR1 and CDR2 from the germline V gene are SGHTA and FQGTGA. After removal of 1 base from V and 0 bases from J, the junction contained 12 bases not matched to a gene. The CDR3 is made up of 21 amino acids. The CDR3 DNA is TGTGCCAGCAGCTTAAATCAGGGACTAGCGGGTAGCGGCGCGAACACCGGGGAGCTGTTTTTT. Translation gives CASSLNQGLAGSGANTGELFF.

The V gene is TRBV7-9, the J gene TRBJ2-7; 8 nucleotides line up with TRBD1. The germline CDR1 and CDR2 sequences are SEHNR and FQNEAQ (reference sequence). Germline trimming cut 5 bases from V and 0 bases from J; bases unmatched to any gene: 0. The CDR3 totals 13 residues. CDR3 region: CASSGQGSYEQYF. CDR3 sequence (DNA): TGTGCCAGCAGCGGACAGGGCTCCTACGAGCAGTACTTC. The full variable domain, completed using reference TRBV7-9 and TRBJ2-7, is DTGVSQNPRHKITKRGQNVTFRCDPISEHNRLYWYRQTLGQGPEFLTYFQNEAQLEKSRLLSDRFSAERPKGSFSTLEIQRTEQGDSAMYLCASSGQGSYEQYFGPGTRLTVT.

V usage is TRBV30 and J usage is TRBJ1-1; 7 bases line up with TRBD1. Germline V lookup: CDR1 GTSNPN, CDR2 SVGIG (reference sequence). J gave up 4 bases and V 5 bases, and 7 bases lay outside the gene matches. The CDR3 runs to 13 residues. In nucleotides, the CDR3 is TGTGCCTGGGAAGGGGGCCTGGCCACTGAAGCTTTCTTT. It is translated as CAWEGGLATEAFF.

V gene TRBV9 combines with J gene TRBJ2-5; 7 bases fit TRBD2. V shed 2 bases, J shed 7 bases, and the junction held 5 bases outside the gene matches. The CDR3 contains 13 residues. The V gene's germline CDR1 is SGDLS and CDR2 YYNGEE. As DNA, the CDR3 is TGTGCCAGCAGCGTGGTGGGCGGGGGGACCCAGTACTTC. Encoded protein: CASSVVGGGTQYF.

This clone occurred a few times. The chain joins TRBV7-3 to TRBJ2-1, with TRBD2 matching 9 bases. The CDR3 length is 15 residues. V shed 3 bases and J 6 bases; nucleotides not matched to a gene: 6. The germline V gene encodes CDR1 SGHTA and CDR2 FQGTGA. CDR3: CASSFGGGATNEQFF. The CDR3, as DNA: TGTGCCAGCAGCTTCGGCGGGGGGGCCACCAATGAGCAGTTCTTC.

The chain combines TRBV29-1 with TRBJ2-3; weak D call: TRBD1 (6 bases). V was trimmed by 4 bases and J by 2 bases, leaving 10 bases between them. In germline, CDR1 is SQVTM, CDR2 ANQGSEA. The CDR3 totals 13 residues. This chain's CDR3 is CSVVGDNTDTQYF. As DNA, the CDR3 is TGCAGCGTTGTAGGGGACAACACAGATACGCAGTATTTT.